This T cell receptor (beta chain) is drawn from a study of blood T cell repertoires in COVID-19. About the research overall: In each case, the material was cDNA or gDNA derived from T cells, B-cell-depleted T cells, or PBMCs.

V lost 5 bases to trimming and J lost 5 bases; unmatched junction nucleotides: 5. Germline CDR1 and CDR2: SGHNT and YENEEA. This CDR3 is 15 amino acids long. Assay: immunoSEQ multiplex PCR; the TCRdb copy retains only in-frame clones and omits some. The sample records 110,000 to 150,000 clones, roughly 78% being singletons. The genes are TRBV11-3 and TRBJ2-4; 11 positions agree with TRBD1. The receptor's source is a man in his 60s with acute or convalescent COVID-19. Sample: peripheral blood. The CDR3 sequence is CASSAPGQGENIQYF. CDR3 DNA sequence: TGTGCCAGCAGCGCCCCGGGACAGGGGGAAAACATTCAGTACTTC.